This TCR beta chain was identified during a study of PD-1 blockade in classical Hodgkin lymphoma. Some clones are missing from TCRdb's copy, which holds only in-frame ones; the method was immunoSEQ multiplex PCR. Of tens of thousands of clones listed, about 93% are singletons. With regard to this clone: What it binds is not known.

The CDR3 totals 15 residues. Germline-derived CDR1 and CDR2 are MDHEN and SYDVKM. With 2 bases clipped from V and 5 bases from J, the junction kept 6 bases outside the gene matches. Every patient had relapsed following autologous stem cell transplantation, and cohorts differed in brentuximab vedotin exposure. Study-wide results and caveats: Reported findings placed baseline TCR diversity lower in newly diagnosed patients (compared with healthy donors). Complete responders' diversity at baseline resembled that of newly diagnosed patients. CD4+ TCR diversity, unlike CD8+, rose significantly by C4D1.

The TCR was taken from a human donor with classical Hodgkin lymphoma. The V call is TRBV28, the J call TRBJ2-1; TRBD2 matches 7 bases. The starting material was peripheral blood mononuclear cells (PBMCs), obtained at baseline. The chain's CDR3 is CASSLPGREDNEQFF. For the CDR3, the DNA is TGTGCCAGCAGTTTACCCGGTCGGGAGGACAATGAGCAGTTCTTC.